Listed below are T cell receptor beta chains from one sample, sequenced in a study of shared clonotypes between healthy human individuals. Here immunoSEQ multiplex PCR was the method, and the copy in TCRdb shows in-frame clones only, minus some. The sample has approximately 600,000 clones, approximately 95% seen once; the top ten hold over 0.1%. The source material was naive CD8+ T cells sorted from blood. The source is a woman aged 25 to 39 in good health. The CDR3 runs from the conserved cysteine through the conserved F or W. The D gene is left open where the match is weak. Clone size, where shown, is once, few, many, or a class for clones that have expanded.

TRBJ1-1,TRBD1,-,14,TRBV27,TGTGCCAGCAGCCCCGCAGGGGGCGGCACTGAAGCTTTCTTT,CASSPAGGGTEAFF
TRBJ1-1,-,-,13,TRBV6-5,TGTGCCAGCAGTTACTTGGGGGTCACTGAAGCTTTCTTT,CASSYLGVTEAFF
TRBJ2-1,-,-,15,TRBV28,TGTGCCAGCAGTTTATTGGGACTTCCCTACAATGAGCAGTTCTTC,CASSLLGLPYNEQFF
TRBJ2-7,TRBD2,-,15,TRBV11-2,TGTGCCAGCAGCTTAGAAGCAGGCAGGGAGGGCGAGCAGTACTTC,CASSLEAGREGEQYF
TRBJ2-7,TRBD2,-,16,TRBV7-2,TGTGCCAGCAGCTTAGAATGGTTTCGGGAGGGCTACGAGCAGTACTTC,CASSLEWFREGYEQYF
TRBJ2-7,TRBD1,-,14,TRBV11-2,TGTGCCAGCAGCCGGGACAGCGGTTCGGACGAGCAGTACTTC,CASSRDSGSDEQYF
TRBJ2-7,-,-,15,TRBV14,TGTGCCAGCAGCCATTTGAGGCAGGGGAGGGACGAGCAGTACTTC,CASSHLRQGRDEQYF
TRBJ1-1,-,once,15,TRBV6-1,TGTGCCAGCAGTGAAGCTAGGGTTCGAGGCACTGAAGCTTTCTTT,CASSEARVRGTEAFF
TRBJ1-2,-,once,13,TRBV13,TGTGCCAGCAGCTTACCCCCGGGGAGTGGGCAAACCTTC,CASSLPPGSGQTF
TRBJ2-7,TRBD2,-,14,TRBV5-6,TGTGCCAGCCACCCGGGGCTAGCGGGAGGAGAGCAGTACTTC,CASHPGLAGGEQYF
TRBJ2-5,TRBD1,-,14,TRBV25-1,TGTGCCAGCAGTGAATTAGGGACAGGGGGCGCGCAGTACTTC,CASSELGTGGAQYF
TRBJ2-1,-,once,15,TRBV27,TGTGCCAGCGCCGCCTTATATCTGGGTAACAATGAGCAGTTCTTC,CASAALYLGNNEQFF
TRBJ2-7,TRBD1,-,14,TRBV28,TGTGCCAGCAGTGCGGGACAGGGTCTTTACGAGCAGTACTTC,CASSAGQGLYEQYF
TRBJ2-2,-,-,13,TRBV2,TGTGCCAGCAGTCCCGACTCCTACCAGGAGCTGTTTTTT,CASSPDSYQELFF
TRBJ2-7,-,once,13,TRBV19,TGTGCCAGTAGTATGGGGCGCGCCCACGAGCAGTACTTC,CASSMGRAHEQYF
TRBJ1-4,TRBD1,-,14,TRBV27,TGTGCCAGCAGTCCAGGGGGAGCGAATGAAAAACTGTTTTTT,CASSPGGANEKLFF
TRBJ1-2,-,-,12,TRBV2,TGTGCCAGACTGACCCTTAACTATGGCTACACCTTC,CARLTLNYGYTF
TRBJ1-1,TRBD1,-,15,TRBV2,TGTGCCACCCGTCCCGGGACAGGGACGAACACTGAAGCTTTCTTT,CATRPGTGTNTEAFF
TRBJ2-2,-,-,15,TRBV9,TGTGCCAGCAGCACCGGGACTGCGAACACCGGGGAGCTGTTTTTT,CASSTGTANTGELFF
TRBJ2-7,TRBD2,-,15,TRBV13,TGTGCCAGCAGCGCCAGCGGGACCGGCGGTTACGAGCAGTACTTC,CASSASGTGGYEQYF
TRBJ2-7,TRBD1,-,15,TRBV5-5,TGTGCCAGCAGCCCCGGGACAGGACTGTACTACGAGCAGTACTTC,CASSPGTGLYYEQYF
TRBJ2-7,TRBD2,-,15,TRBV5-1,TGCGCCAGCAGCTGGACCGGGACTAGCTCCTACGAGCAGTACTTC,CASSWTGTSSYEQYF
TRBJ2-2,TRBD2,-,15,TRBV2,TGTGCCAGCAGCACTCGGGAGGGGAGCACCGGGGAGCTGTTTTTT,CASSTREGSTGELFF
TRBJ2-1,TRBD2,-,16,TRBV30,TGTGCCTGGAGTGTACCCCCGGGACTAGCCGGCAATGAGCAGTTCTTC,CAWSVPPGLAGNEQFF
TRBJ2-7,-,-,13,TRBV27,TGTGCCAGCAGTTCGGGTAACCGGCACGAGCAGTACTTC,CASSSGNRHEQYF
TRBJ2-5,-,-,17,TRBV18,TGTGCCAGCTCCTCGACCGGGCCAGGGAAGTACCAAGAGACCCAGTACTTC,CASSSTGPGKYQETQYF
TRBJ2-7,-,-,12,TRBV28,TGTGCCAGCAGCCCCCTCCCGGGCGAGCAGTACTTC,CASSPLPGEQYF
TRBJ2-7,-,once,13,TRBV11-2,TGTGCCAGCAGCTTAACAGACTACGCCGAGCAGTACTTC,CASSLTDYAEQYF
TRBJ2-1,TRBD2,once,15,TRBV6-5,TGTGCCAGCAGCCGAATAGCGGGGGACTACAATGAGCAGTTCTTC,CASSRIAGDYNEQFF
TRBJ1-1,-,once,10,TRBV6-7,TGTGCCAGTCACAGCGTAGGAGCTTTCTTT,CASHSVGAFF
TRBJ2-1,TRBD1,-,15,TRBV28,TGTGCCAGCGGAATGAAACAGGGGATTTTGAATGAGCAGTTCTTC,CASGMKQGILNEQFF
TRBJ1-1,-,-,14,TRBV9,TGTGCCAGCAGCGCGCCCCCTGGAGACACTGAAGCTTTCTTT,CASSAPPGDTEAFF
TRBJ2-3,TRBD2,once,15,TRBV7-3,TGTGCCAGCAGCTTGACTAGCGGGAGCTCAGATACGCAGTATTTT,CASSLTSGSSDTQYF
TRBJ1-5,-,-,14,TRBV2,TGTGCCAGCAGTCTTGCGGGGGGTTTGCAGCCCCCGCATTTT,CASSLAGGLQPPHF
TRBJ2-3,-,-,16,TRBV5-6,TGTGCCAGCAGCTTGGCCGTAGGGGACAGCACAGATACGCAGTATTTT,CASSLAVGDSTDTQYF
TRBJ1-5,-,-,14,TRBV5-6,TGTGCCAGCAGCTTGGCAGGGGACGGTCAGCCCCAGCATTTT,CASSLAGDGQPQHF
TRBJ1-1,-,-,14,TRBV6-5,TGTGCCAGCAGTTACGGCGGGGGATCCACTGAAGCTTTCTTT,CASSYGGGSTEAFF
TRBJ2-3,TRBD2,-,14,TRBV6-5,TGTGCCAGCAGGAACCTAGCGGGAGTGGATACGCAGTATTTT,CASRNLAGVDTQYF
TRBJ2-7,-,-,15,TRBV10-2,TGCGCCAGCAGTGACCTTGCGGGACAGCCCTACGAGCAGTACTTC,CASSDLAGQPYEQYF
TRBJ2-7,TRBD1,once,15,TRBV5-6,TGTGCCAGCAGCGCGGACAGGGGGCGAAGATACGAGCAGTACTTC,CASSADRGRRYEQYF
TRBJ2-1,-,-,15,TRBV2,TGTGCCAGCAGCAAAGGAGGAGGTTCCTACAATGAGCAGTTCTTC,CASSKGGGSYNEQFF
TRBJ2-7,TRBD2,-,17,TRBV7-9,TGTGCCAGCAGCCCCCGGACTAGCGGGAGCTTGTCCTACGAGCAGTACTTC,CASSPRTSGSLSYEQYF
TRBJ1-1,-,-,17,TRBV28,TGTGCCAGCAGTTCCCTCCCGGGGCTCTCGGCACGCACTGAAGCTTTCTTT,CASSSLPGLSARTEAFF
TRBJ2-1,TRBD2,-,17,TRBV27,TGTGCCAGCAGTCCATCACTGACTAGCGGGTCCTACAATGAGCAGTTCTTC,CASSPSLTSGSYNEQFF
TRBJ2-1,TRBD1,-,15,TRBV19,TGTGCCAGTAGTATAGGAGGGGGCGATTGGAATGAGCAGTTCTTC,CASSIGGGDWNEQFF
TRBJ1-5,TRBD1,-,12,TRBV27,TGTGCCAGCTGGACAGGATATCAGCCCCAGCATTTT,CASWTGYQPQHF
TRBJ2-1,TRBD2,-,19,TRBV9,TGTGCCAGCAGCAGAGGGACTAGCGGGATAAATTTCTCCTACAATGAGCAGTTCTTC,CASSRGTSGINFSYNEQFF
TRBJ2-1,-,-,12,TRBV10-3,TGTGCCATCAGCGACACAAACAATGAGCAGTTCTTC,CAISDTNNEQFF
TRBJ1-3,-,once,15,TRBV4-1,TGCGCCAGCAGCCAAGTAGACAGCTCTGGAAACACCATATATTTT,CASSQVDSSGNTIYF
TRBJ2-1,-,-,12,TRBV14,TGTGCCAGCAGCCATCAGACGAATGAGCAGTTCTTC,CASSHQTNEQFF
TRBJ2-6,-,-,14,TRBV7-6,TGTGCCAGCAGCTGGGGGGATGGGGCCAACGTCCTGACTTTC,CASSWGDGANVLTF